This record concerns one TCR beta chain sequence. Its target is unknown. This record belongs to a study of cytomegalovirus exposure and HLA in healthy donors. Overall study results and limits: A missense DCLRE1C variant was associated with V- and J-gene trimming of TCR beta chains in a later analysis, and an independent cohort replicated the association.

PCR amplification relied on 60 Vbeta primers (plus 13 Jbeta primers). Clones were sequenced by immunoSEQ multiplex PCR, and TCRdb holds only the in-frame ones, with some missing. This repertoire includes about 110,000 clones. This CDR3 has 19 amino acids. Germline-derived CDR1 and CDR2 are LNHNV and YYDKDF (reference sequence). The ends lost 0 bases at V and 3 bases at J; junction bases unmatched: 15. This clonotype originated in a man aged 50 to 60 in good health and CMV-seronegative. The sample consisted of PBMCs. The chain combines TRBV15 with TRBJ2-7, with TRBD2 identical over 9 bases. The CDR3 DNA sequence: TGTGCCACCAGCAGAGATCGGTTTAGCGGGAGCGCACTAAGCTACGAGCAGTACTTC. It encodes CATSRDRFSGSALSYEQYF.